The sequence of this T cell receptor (beta chain) was determined in a study of cytomegalovirus exposure and HLA in healthy donors. The PCR had 60 Vbeta and 13 Jbeta primers. Here immunoSEQ multiplex PCR was the method, and the copy in TCRdb shows in-frame clones only, minus some. The table has 150,000 to 200,000 clones, over 70% seen once; the top ten hold 2% to 2.5%. Study-wide results and caveats: In a later analysis, HLA-associated beta chains showed higher expansion and lower generation probabilities than comparable chains. Some public TCRs appeared in many individuals, while most sequences were rare. What was likely a sequencing artifact was a cluster of highly shared sequence variants.

On this clone itself: Its target is not known.

V lost 6 bases and J lost 2; bases outside the gene matches: 2. The germline CDR1 and CDR2 sequences are MGHDK and SYGVNS. The CDR3 extends over 14 amino acids. The genes are TRBV25-1 and TRBJ2-3; 10 positions agree with TRBD2. Input material: PBMCs. This sequence originates from a woman in her thirties in good health and CMV-seronegative. The CDR3 spells CASRLAGLTDTQYF. The CDR3 nucleotides are TGTGCCAGCAGACTAGCGGGACTCACAGATACGCAGTATTTT.